The clone carrying this T cell receptor beta chain was seen only a few times. The germline CDR1 and CDR2 sequences are SGHTA and FQGNSA. With V trimmed by 5 bases and J by 7 bases, 13 bases remained unmatched. The CDR3 is made up of 16 amino acids. One entry per CDR3 protein, called by TCRdb with MiXCR from the RT-PCR reads. The sample yields more than 550,000 distinct CDR3 sequences, about 14% seen once. Input material: memory CD4+ T cells from blood. This sequence joins TRBV7-2 and TRBJ2-7, with 11 bases lining up with TRBD2. The TCR was taken from a female donor in good health, serving as a healthy control. In DNA, the CDR3 is TGTGCCAGCAGCCCCCCGGGGACTAGCGGACTAAAGGAGCAGTACTTC. Translating it yields CASSPPGTSGLKEQYF.